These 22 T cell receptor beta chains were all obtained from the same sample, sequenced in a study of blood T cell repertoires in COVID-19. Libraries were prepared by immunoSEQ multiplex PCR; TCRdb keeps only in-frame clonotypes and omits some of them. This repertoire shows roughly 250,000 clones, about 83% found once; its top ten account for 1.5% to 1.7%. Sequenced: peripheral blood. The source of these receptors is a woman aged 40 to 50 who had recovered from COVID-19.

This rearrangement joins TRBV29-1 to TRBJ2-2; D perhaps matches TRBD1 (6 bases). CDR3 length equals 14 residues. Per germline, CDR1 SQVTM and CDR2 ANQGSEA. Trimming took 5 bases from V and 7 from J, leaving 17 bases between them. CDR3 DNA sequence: TGCAGCGTTTTGACAGGACCCCTGGGCGGGGAGCTGTTTTTT. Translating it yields CSVLTGPLGGELFF.

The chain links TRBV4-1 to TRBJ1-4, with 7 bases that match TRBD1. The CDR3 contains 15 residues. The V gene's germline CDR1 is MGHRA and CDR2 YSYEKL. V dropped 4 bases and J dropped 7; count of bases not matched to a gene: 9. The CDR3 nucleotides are TGCGCCAGCAGCCGTACAGGGGCTTTTGGTGAAAAACTGTTTTTT. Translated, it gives CASSRTGAFGEKLFF.

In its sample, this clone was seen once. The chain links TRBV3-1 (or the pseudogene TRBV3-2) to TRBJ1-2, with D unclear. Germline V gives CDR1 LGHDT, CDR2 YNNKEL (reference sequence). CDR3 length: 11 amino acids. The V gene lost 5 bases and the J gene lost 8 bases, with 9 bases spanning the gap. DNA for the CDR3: TGTGCCAGCAGCAAAACGGGAGGCTACACCTTC. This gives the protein CASSKTGGYTF.

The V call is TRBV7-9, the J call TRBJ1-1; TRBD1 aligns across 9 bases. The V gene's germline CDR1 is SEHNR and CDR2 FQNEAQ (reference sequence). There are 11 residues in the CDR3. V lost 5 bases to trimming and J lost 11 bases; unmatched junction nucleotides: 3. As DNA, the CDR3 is TGTGCCAGCAGCCCACAGGGGGCGGCTTTCTTT. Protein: CASSPQGAAFF.

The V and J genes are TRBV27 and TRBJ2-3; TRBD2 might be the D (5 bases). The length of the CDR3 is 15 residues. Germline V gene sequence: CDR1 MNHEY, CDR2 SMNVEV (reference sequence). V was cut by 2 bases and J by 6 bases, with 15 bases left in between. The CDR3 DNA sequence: TGTGCCAGCAGTTTAATCGATGGACTCAGGGATACGCAGTATTTT. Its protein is CASSLIDGLRDTQYF.

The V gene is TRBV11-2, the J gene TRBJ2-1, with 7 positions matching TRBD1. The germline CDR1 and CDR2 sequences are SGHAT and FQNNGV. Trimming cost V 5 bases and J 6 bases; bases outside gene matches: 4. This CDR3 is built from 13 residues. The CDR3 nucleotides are TGTGCCAGCAGCACCTGGACAGGCAATGAGCAGTTCTTC. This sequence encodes CASSTWTGNEQFF.

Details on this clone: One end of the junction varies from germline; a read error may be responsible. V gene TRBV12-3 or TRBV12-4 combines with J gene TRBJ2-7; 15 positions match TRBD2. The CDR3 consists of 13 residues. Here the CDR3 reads CASGGTSGGPVDF. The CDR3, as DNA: TGTGCCAGCGGCGGGACTAGCGGGGGGCCCGTTGACTTC.

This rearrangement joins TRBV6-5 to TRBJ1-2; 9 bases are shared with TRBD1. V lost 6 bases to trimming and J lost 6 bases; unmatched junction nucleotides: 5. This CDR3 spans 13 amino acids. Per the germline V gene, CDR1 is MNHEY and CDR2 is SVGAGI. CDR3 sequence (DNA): TGTGCCAGCAGCCACAGGGGGCTCGATGGCTACACCTTC. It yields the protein CASSHRGLDGYTF.

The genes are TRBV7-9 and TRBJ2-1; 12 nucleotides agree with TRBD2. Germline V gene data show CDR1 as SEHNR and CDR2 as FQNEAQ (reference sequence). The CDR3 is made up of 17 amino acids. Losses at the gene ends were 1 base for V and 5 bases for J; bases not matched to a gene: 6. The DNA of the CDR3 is TGTGCCAGCAGCTTAGGGACTAGCGGGGCCAAACACAATGAGCAGTTCTTC. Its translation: CASSLGTSGAKHNEQFF.

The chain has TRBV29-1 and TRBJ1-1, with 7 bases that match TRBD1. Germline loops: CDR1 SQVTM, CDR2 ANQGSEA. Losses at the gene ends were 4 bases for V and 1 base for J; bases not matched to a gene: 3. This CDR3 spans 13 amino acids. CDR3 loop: CSVVDRANTEAFF. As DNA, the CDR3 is TGCAGCGTTGTTGACAGGGCGAACACTGAAGCTTTCTTT.

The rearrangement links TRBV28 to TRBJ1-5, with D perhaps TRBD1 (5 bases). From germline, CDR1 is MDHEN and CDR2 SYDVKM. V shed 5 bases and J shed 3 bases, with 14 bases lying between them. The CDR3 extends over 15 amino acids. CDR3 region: CASSQSDSLNQPQHF. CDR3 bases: TGTGCCAGCAGTCAATCCGACAGCCTCAATCAGCCCCAGCATTTT.

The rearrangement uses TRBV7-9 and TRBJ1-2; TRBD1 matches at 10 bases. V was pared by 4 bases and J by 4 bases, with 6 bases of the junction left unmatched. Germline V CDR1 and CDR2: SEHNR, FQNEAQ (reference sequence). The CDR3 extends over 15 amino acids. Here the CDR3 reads CASSWGQGQSYGYTF. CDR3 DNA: TGTGCCAGCAGCTGGGGACAGGGGCAAAGCTATGGCTACACCTTC.

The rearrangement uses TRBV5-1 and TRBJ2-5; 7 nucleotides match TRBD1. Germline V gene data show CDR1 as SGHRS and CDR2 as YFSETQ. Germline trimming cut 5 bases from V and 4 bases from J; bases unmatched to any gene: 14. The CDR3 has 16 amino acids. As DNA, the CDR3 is TGCGCCAGCAGTCTCGGGACAGTATCAGGAGGAGAGACCCAGTACTTC. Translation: CASSLGTVSGGETQYF.

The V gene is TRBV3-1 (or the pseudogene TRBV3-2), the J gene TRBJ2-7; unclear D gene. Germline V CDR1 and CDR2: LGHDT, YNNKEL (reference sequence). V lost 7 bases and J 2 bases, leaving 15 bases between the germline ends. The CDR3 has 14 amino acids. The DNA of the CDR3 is TGTGCCAGCACGTCCCCCGGTTTAACCTACGAGCAGTACTTC. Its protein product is CASTSPGLTYEQYF.

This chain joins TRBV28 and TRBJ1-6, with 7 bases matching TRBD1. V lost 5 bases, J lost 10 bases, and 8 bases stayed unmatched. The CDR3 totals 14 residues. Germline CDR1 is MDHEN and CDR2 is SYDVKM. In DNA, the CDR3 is TGTGCCAGCAGTATAGACAGGGCGCAATCACCCCTCCACTTT. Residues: CASSIDRAQSPLHF. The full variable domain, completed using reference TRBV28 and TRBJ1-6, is DVKVTQSSRYLVKRTGEKVFLECVQDMDHENMFWYRQDPGLGLRLIYFSYDVKMKEKGDIPEGYSVSREKKERFSLILESASTNQTSMYLCASSIDRAQSPLHFGNGTRLTVT.

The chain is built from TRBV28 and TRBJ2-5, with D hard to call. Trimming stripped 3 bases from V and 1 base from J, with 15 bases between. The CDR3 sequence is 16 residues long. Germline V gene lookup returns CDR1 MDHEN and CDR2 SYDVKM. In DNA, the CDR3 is TGTGCCAGCAGTTTCGCCAGGTCTACTCGCCAAGAGACCCAGTACTTC. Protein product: CASSFARSTRQETQYF.

CDR3 region: CASSSREGAFTEAFF. As DNA, the CDR3 is TGTGCCAGCAGCAGCCGTGAGGGGGCGTTCACTGAAGCTTTCTTT. The V and J genes are TRBV7-8 and TRBJ1-1; TRBD1 agrees at 7 bases. CDR3 length: 15 residues. Germline CDR1 reads SGHVS; CDR2 reads FQNEAQ. Trimming took 5 bases from V and 4 from J; bases not matched to a gene: 10. The entire variable domain, with the rest obtained from reference TRBV7-8 and TRBJ1-1, is as follows: GAGVSQSPRYKVAKRGQDVALRCDPISGHVSLFWYQQALGQGPEFLTYFQNEAQLDKSGLPSDRFFAERPEGSVSTLKIQRTQQEDSAVYLCASSSREGAFTEAFFGQGTRLTVV.

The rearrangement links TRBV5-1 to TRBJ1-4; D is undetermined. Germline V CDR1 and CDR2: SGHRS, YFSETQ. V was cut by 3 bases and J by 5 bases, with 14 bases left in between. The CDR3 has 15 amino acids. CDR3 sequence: CASSSYSLPNEKLFF. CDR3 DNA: TGCGCCAGCAGCTCTTACAGTCTTCCCAATGAAAAACTGTTTTTT.

CDR3 sequence: CASSLGGLGYTF. CDR3 nucleotides: TGTGCCAGCAGCCTGGGAGGGCTTGGCTACACCTTC. This chain joins TRBV11-3 and TRBJ1-2, with unresolved D. Germline-derived CDR1 and CDR2 are SGHNT and YENEEA. The CDR3 extends over 12 amino acids. The V gene lost 5 bases and the J gene lost 7 bases, with 11 bases spanning the gap.

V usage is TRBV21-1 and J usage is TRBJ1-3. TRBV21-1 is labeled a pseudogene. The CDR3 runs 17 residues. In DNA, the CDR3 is TGTGCCAGCAGGTCGCCGTTAGCTACAACCGCACGAAACACCACATATTTT. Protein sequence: CASRSPLATTARNTTYF.

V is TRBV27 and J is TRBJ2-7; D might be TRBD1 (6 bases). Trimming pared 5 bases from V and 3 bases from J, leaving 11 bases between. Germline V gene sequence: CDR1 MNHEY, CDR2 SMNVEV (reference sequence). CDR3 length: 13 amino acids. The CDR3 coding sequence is TGTGCCAGCAGTCCAGGGGTGTACTACGAGCAGTACTTC. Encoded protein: CASSPGVYYEQYF.

The CDR3 here is CASSFQGLQAEAFF. CDR3 DNA: TGTGCCAGCAGCTTCCAGGGACTACAGGCTGAAGCTTTCTTT. This chain uses TRBV7-9 with TRBJ1-1; TRBD1 is a possible D gene (5 bases). This CDR3 spans 14 amino acids. The V end lost 3 bases, the J end lost 6 bases, and 14 bases lay between the germline ends. The germline V gene encodes CDR1 SEHNR and CDR2 FQNEAQ (reference sequence).